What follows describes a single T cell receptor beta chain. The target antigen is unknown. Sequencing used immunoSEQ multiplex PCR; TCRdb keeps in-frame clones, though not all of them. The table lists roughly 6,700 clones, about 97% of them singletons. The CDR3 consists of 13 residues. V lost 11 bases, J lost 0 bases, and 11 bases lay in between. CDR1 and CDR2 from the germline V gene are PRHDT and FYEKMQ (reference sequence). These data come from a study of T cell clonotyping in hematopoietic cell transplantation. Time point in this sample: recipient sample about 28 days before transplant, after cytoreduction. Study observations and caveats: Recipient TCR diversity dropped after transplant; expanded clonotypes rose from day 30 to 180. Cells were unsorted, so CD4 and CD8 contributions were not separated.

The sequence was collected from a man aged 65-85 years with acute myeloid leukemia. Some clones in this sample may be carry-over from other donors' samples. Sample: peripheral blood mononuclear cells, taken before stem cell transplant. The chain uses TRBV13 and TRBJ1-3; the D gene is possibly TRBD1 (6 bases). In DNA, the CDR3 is TGTGCCGTCAGACAGGTCTCTGGAAACACCATATATTTT. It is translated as CAVRQVSGNTIYF.